What follows is one TCR beta chain and its context. No antigen is known for it. The V end was cut by 3 bases, the J end by 10 bases, with 20 bases between. Germline V gene data show CDR1 as SGDLS and CDR2 as YYNGEE. The CDR3 is 16 amino acids. Profiling relied on immunoSEQ multiplex PCR, and the TCRdb table lists in-frame clones only, not all of them. The sample has 49,000 or so clones; 80% are singletons. Relapses following autologous stem cell transplantation were seen in all patients, with brentuximab vedotin exposure varying. The patients, who had relapsed/refractory classical Hodgkin lymphoma, achieved best responses of complete response, partial response or progressive disease. The sample originates from a study of PD-1 blockade in classical Hodgkin lymphoma. Study-wide findings and caveats: CD8+ TCR diversity did not rise significantly by C4D1, unlike CD4+. Healthy donors reportedly exceeded newly diagnosed patients in baseline TCR diversity. Newly diagnosed and completely responding patients shared comparable baseline diversity.

This receptor was identified in a human donor with classical Hodgkin lymphoma. The material sequenced was peripheral blood mononuclear cells (PBMCs), taken before the second cycle of nivolumab. The chain has TRBV9 and TRBJ1-6; a possible D gene is TRBD1 (5 bases). The CDR3 DNA sequence: TGTGCCAGCAGCGCCCCGGGGGGGGGACTTGCATCACCCCTCCACTTT. It specifies CASSAPGGGLASPLHF. Full variable domain (remainder filled in from reference TRBV9 and TRBJ1-6): DSGVTQTPKHLITATGQRVTLRCSPRSGDLSVYWYQQSLDQGLQFLIQYYNGEERAKGNILERFSAQQFPDLHSELNLSSLELGDSALYFCASSAPGGGLASPLHFGNGTRLTVT.